Below, 6 T cell receptor beta chains from the same sample are listed, as sequenced in a study of T cell responses to AZD1222 COVID-19 vaccine. The repertoire was sequenced with immunoSEQ multiplex PCR; TCRdb's copy has only in-frame clones and lacks some. Counted here are more than 95,000 clones, approximately 88% occurring once; the ten biggest clones make up around 5.8%. The material sequenced was peripheral blood, taken on day 0 of AZD1222 vaccination. Every receptor here comes from an adult in good health.

To note about this clone: The junction shows a germline mismatch at one end, possibly a read error. The genes are TRBV7-7 and TRBJ2-5; either TRBD1 or TRBD2 may fit D (5 bases each). Germline V gene data show CDR1 as SSHAT and CDR2 as FNYEAQ (reference sequence). The CDR3 runs to 14 residues. CDR3 nucleotide sequence: TGTGCTAGCAGCTTAGATGGGGGTGGGGAGACCCAGTACTTC. It is translated as CASSLDGGGETQYF.

The chain joins TRBV3-1 (or the pseudogene TRBV3-2) to TRBJ1-1, with D possibly TRBD1 on 5 matching bases. Trimming took off 4 bases at V and 4 bases at J, with 10 bases between the two ends. CDR1 is LGHDT, CDR2 YNNKEL, per germline (reference sequence). CDR3 length equals 13 residues. Here the CDR3 DNA reads TGTGCCAGCAGCCCCCGGACAATCACTGAAGCTTTCTTT. Translating it yields CASSPRTITEAFF.

The chain links TRBV2 to TRBJ2-7; TRBD1 is a possible D gene (6 bases). The CDR3 runs to 14 residues. The V gene's germline CDR1 is SNHLY and CDR2 FYNNEI. Deletions cut 2 bases from V and 2 bases from J, with 10 bases between. This CDR3 reads CASSELRDTYEQYF. CDR3 sequence (DNA): TGTGCCAGCAGTGAACTCCGGGACACCTACGAGCAGTACTTC.

CDR3 protein: CASSLQETQYF. The CDR3, as DNA: TGCGCCAGCAGCTTACAAGAGACCCAGTACTTC. The rearrangement joins TRBV5-1 to TRBJ2-5, with unresolved D. The germline CDR1 and CDR2 sequences are SGHRS and YFSETQ. Trimming left V 2 bases short and J 2 bases short, with 1 base between. This CDR3 contains 11 residues.

V is TRBV18 and J is TRBJ2-5; 9 nucleotides agree with TRBD2. The junction had 0 bases not matched to a gene; V was cut back by 0 bases and J by 4 bases. CDR3 size: 14 residues. Germline loops: CDR1 KGHSH, CDR2 LQKENI. The CDR3 spells CASSPPSGGETQYF. The CDR3 DNA sequence: TGTGCCAGCTCACCACCTAGCGGGGGAGAGACCCAGTACTTC.

This chain joins TRBV24-1 and TRBJ2-7, with 7 bases identical to TRBD2. The junction had 8 bases not matched to a gene; V was cut back by 2 bases and J by 5 bases. Per germline, CDR1 KGHDR and CDR2 SFDVKD. This CDR3 has 15 residues. CDR3 region: CATSDWGGRGDEQYF. The CDR3, as DNA: TGTGCCACCAGTGATTGGGGGGGGAGGGGCGACGAGCAGTACTTC.